Below, one T cell receptor (beta chain) is given with its context. Its antigen is not identified. The V end was cut by 6 bases, the J end by 9 bases, with 15 bases between. Germline CDR1 is KGHSH and CDR2 is LQKENI. The CDR3 runs 12 residues. This sample was taken from a study of cytomegalovirus exposure and HLA in healthy donors. Study-wide points: Later on, an analysis found that several of the most significant clusters appeared to be linked to common viral pathogens, which included parvovirus B19. Researchers counted around 160 TCR beta chains as cytomegalovirus-associated. A missense variant in DCLRE1C was later tied to TCR beta V- and J-gene trimming.

It was healthy bone marrow donors who served as donors. The PCR employed 60 Vbeta primers together with 13 Jbeta primers. Measured with immunoSEQ multiplex PCR; TCRdb has only the in-frame clones, and not every one. Of 150,000 or so clones in the sample, around 82% are singletons; the top ten hold around 6.6%. The chain is built from TRBV18 and TRBJ2-7, with D perhaps matching TRBD2 (5 bases). The specimen sequenced was PBMCs. The clonotype originates from a woman aged 45-65 years in good health and CMV-seropositive. The CDR3 DNA sequence: TGTGCCAGCTCCACTGGCGCGGGCCTGCAGTACTTC. Amino acids: CASSTGAGLQYF.